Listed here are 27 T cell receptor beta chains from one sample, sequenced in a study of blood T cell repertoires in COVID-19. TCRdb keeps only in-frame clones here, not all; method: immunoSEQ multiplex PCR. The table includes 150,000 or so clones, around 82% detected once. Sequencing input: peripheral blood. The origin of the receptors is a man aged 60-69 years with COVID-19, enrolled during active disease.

In nucleotides, the CDR3 is TGCGCCAGCAGCCAAGAACCCGGGGAGACCCAGTACTTC. It codes for CASSQEPGETQYF. The chain uses TRBV4-3 and TRBJ2-5; no reliable D call. Germline V gene lookup returns CDR1 LGHNA and CDR2 YSLEER. V lost 0 bases to trimming and J lost 5 bases, with 7 bases between them. The CDR3 spans 13 residues.

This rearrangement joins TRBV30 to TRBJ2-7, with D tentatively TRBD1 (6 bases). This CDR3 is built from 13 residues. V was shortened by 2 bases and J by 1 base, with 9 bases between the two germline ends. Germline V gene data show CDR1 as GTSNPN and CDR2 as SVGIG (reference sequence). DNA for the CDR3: TGTGCCTGGAGTCCCGGGACATCCTACGAGCAGTACTTC. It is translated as CAWSPGTSYEQYF.

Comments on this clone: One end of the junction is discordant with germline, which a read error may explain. CDR3 bases: TGTGCCAGCACTGAACAAACCAGAGGGGGCTACACCTTC. Translation: CASTEQTRGGYTF. V is TRBV2 and J is TRBJ1-2; D not resolved. The germline V gene has CDR1 SNHLY and CDR2 FYNNEI. The CDR3 runs to 13 residues. The full variable domain, in which reference TRBV2 and TRBJ1-2 provide the parts outside the CDR3, is EPEVTQTPSHQVTQMGQEVILRCVPISNHLYFYWYRQILGQKVEFLVSFYNNEISEKSEIFDDQFSVERPDGSNFTLKIRSTKLEDSAMYFCASTEQTRGGYTFGSGTRLTVV.

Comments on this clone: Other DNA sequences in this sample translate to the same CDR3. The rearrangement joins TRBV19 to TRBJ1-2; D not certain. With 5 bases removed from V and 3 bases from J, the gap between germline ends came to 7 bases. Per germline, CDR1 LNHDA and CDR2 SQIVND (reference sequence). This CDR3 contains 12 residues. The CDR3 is CASSGRHYGYTF. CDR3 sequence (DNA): TGTGCCAGTAGTGGGAGACACTATGGCTACACCTTC.

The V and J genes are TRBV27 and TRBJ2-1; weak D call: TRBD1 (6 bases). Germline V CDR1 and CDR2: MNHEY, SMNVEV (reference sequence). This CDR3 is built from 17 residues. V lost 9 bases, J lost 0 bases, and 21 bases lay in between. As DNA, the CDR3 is TGTGCCAGGGACAGCCCAGTACCCACACGCTCCTACAATGAGCAGTTCTTC. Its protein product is CARDSPVPTRSYNEQFF.

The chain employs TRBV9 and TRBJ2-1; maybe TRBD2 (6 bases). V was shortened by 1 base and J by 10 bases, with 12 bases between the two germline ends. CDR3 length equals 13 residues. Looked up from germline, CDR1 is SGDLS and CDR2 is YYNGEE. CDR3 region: CASSVSSGGEQFF. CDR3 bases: TGTGCCAGCAGCGTAAGTAGCGGAGGGGAGCAGTTCTTC.

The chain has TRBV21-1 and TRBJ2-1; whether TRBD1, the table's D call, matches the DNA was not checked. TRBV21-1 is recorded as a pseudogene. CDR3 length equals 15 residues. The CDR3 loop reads CASSKGVGGSYEQFF. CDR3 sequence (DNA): TGTGCCAGCAGCAAAGGCGTAGGGGGCTCTTATGAGCAGTTCTTC.

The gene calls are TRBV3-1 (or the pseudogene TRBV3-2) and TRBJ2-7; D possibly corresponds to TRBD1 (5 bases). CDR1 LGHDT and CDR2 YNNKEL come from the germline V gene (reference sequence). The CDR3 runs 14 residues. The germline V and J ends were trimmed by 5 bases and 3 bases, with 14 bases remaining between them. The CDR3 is CASSGDQGRYEQYF. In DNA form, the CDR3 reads TGTGCCAGCAGCGGAGACCAGGGTCGCTACGAGCAGTACTTC.

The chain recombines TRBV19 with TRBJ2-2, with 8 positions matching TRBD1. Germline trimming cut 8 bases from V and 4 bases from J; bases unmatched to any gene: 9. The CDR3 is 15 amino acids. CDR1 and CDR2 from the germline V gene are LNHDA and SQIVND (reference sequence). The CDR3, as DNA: TGTGCCAGTTTTCCGGGACAGGTACCCACCGGGGAGCTGTTTTTT. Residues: CASFPGQVPTGELFF.

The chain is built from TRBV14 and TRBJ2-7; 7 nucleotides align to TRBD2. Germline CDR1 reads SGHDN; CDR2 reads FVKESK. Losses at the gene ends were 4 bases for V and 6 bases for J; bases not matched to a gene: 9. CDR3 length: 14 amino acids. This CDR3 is CASSRAGVFLEQYF. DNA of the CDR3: TGTGCCAGCAGCCGTGCGGGAGTATTCCTCGAGCAGTACTTC.

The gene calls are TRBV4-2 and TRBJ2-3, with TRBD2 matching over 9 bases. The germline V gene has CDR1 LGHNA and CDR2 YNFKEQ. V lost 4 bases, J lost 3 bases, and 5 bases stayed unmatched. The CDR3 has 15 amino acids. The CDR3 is CASSPRGGVTDTQYF. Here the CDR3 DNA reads TGTGCCAGCAGCCCGCGGGGGGGAGTTACAGATACGCAGTATTTT.

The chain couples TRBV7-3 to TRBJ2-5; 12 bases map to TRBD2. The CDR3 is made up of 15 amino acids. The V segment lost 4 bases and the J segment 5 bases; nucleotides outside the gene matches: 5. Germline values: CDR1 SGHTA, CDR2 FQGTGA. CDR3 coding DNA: TGTGCCAGCAGCTCCCGGACTAGCGGGGTTGAGACCCAGTACTTC. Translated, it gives CASSSRTSGVETQYF.

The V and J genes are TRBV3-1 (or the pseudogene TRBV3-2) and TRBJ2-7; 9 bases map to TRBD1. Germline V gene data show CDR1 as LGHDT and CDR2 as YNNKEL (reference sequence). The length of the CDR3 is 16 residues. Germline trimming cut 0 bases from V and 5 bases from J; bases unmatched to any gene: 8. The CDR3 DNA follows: TGTGCCAGCAGCCAAGATCGGGGGACAGGGTCTAACGAGCAGTACTTC. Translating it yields CASSQDRGTGSNEQYF.

CDR3 coding DNA: TGTGCCAGTAGTGCCCTGGCCGGGAGCAATCAGCCCCAGCATTTT. It is translated as CASSALAGSNQPQHF. The genes are TRBV19 and TRBJ1-5; D ambiguous. Per germline, CDR1 LNHDA and CDR2 SQIVND (reference sequence). CDR3 length equals 15 residues. Trimming shortened V by 5 bases and J by 1 base, and 12 bases separated the two germline ends.

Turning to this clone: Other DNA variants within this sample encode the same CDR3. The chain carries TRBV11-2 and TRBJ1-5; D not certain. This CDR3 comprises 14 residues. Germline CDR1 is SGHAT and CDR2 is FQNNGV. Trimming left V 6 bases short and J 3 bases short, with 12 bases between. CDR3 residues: CASSFSGNNQPQHF. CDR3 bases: TGTGCCAGCAGTTTCTCGGGAAACAATCAGCCCCAGCATTTT. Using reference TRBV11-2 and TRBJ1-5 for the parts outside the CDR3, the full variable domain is EAGVAQSPRYKIIEKRQSVAFWCNPISGHATLYWYQQILGQGPKLLIQFQNNGVVDDSQLPKDRFSAERLKGVDSTLKIQPAKLEDSAVYLCASSFSGNNQPQHFGDGTRLSIL.

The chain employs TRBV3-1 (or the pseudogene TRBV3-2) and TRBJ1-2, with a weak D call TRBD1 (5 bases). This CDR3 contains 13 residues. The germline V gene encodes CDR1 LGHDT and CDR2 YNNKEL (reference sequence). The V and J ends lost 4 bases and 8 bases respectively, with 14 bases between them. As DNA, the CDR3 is TGTGCCAGCAGCCCGCGGGGGTTAAGCGGCTACACCTTC. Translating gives CASSPRGLSGYTF.

CDR3: CASSQHNRNSPLHF. The CDR3 DNA is TGTGCCAGCAGCCAACACAACAGAAATTCACCCCTCCACTTT. This chain connects TRBV14 to TRBJ1-6, with D hard to call. CDR1 is SGHDN and CDR2 is FVKESK in the germline V gene. This CDR3 comprises 14 residues. The V and J ends lost 2 bases and 7 bases respectively, with 9 bases between them.

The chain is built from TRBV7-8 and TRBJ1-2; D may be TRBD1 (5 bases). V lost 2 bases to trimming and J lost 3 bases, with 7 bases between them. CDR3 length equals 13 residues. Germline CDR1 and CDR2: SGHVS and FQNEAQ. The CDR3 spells CASSLIRDYGYTF. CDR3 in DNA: TGTGCCAGCAGCTTAATCAGGGACTATGGCTACACCTTC.

The chain's CDR3 is CASSFRGLSYGYTF. In DNA form, the CDR3 reads TGTGCCAGCAGCTTCAGGGGGCTGTCGTATGGCTACACCTTC. The V and J genes are TRBV5-8 and TRBJ1-2, with TRBD1 matching 8 bases. After removal of 2 bases from V and 5 bases from J, the junction contained 5 bases not matched to a gene. This CDR3 has 14 amino acids. CDR1 and CDR2 (germline): SGHTS, YDEGEE.

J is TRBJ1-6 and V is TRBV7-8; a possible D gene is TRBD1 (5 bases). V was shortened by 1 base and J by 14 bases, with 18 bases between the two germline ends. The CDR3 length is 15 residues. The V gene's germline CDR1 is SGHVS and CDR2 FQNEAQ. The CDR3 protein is CASSLDGRTGVALHF. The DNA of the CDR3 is TGTGCCAGCAGCTTAGATGGGCGCACGGGGGTGGCCCTCCACTTT. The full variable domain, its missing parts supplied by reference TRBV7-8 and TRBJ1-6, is GAGVSQSPRYKVAKRGQDVALRCDPISGHVSLFWYQQALGQGPEFLTYFQNEAQLDKSGLPSDRFFAERPEGSVSTLKIQRTQQEDSAVYLCASSLDGRTGVALHFGNGTRLTVT.

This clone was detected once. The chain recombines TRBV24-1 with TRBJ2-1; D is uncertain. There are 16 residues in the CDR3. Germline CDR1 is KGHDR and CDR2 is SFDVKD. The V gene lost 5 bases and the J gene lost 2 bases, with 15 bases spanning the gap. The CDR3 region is CATSAAAQKAYNEQFF. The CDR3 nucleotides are TGTGCCACCAGTGCTGCAGCGCAGAAAGCCTACAATGAGCAGTTCTTC.

The DNA for the CDR3 is TGTGCCAGTAGTCGGACATGGGGAAGGGTAACAAACTATGGCTACACCTTC. Translation: CASSRTWGRVTNYGYTF. The chain is built from TRBV19 and TRBJ1-2; D might be TRBD1 (5 bases). The CDR3 extends over 17 amino acids. V was clipped by 5 bases and J by 2 bases, with 21 bases between them. Germline CDR1 reads LNHDA; CDR2 reads SQIVND (reference sequence).

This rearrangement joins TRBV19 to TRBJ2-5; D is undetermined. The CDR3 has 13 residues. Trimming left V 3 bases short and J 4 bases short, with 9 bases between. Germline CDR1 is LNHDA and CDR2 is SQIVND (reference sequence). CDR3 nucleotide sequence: TGTGCCAGTAGTATTGCCGGTATAGAGACCCAGTACTTC. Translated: CASSIAGIETQYF.

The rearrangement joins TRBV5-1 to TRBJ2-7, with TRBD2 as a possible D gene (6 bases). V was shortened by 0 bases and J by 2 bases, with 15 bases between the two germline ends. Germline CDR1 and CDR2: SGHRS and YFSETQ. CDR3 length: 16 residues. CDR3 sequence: CASSLGRRGEAYEQYF. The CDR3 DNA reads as TGCGCCAGCAGCTTGGGTCGGCGGGGTGAAGCCTACGAGCAGTACTTC.

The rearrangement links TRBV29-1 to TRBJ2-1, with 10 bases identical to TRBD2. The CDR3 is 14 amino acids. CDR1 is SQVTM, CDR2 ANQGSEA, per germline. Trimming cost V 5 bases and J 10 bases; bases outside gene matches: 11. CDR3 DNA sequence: TGCAGCGTTCAGGAGTCTAGCGGGAGCGGGGAGCAGTTCTTC. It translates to CSVQESSGSGEQFF.

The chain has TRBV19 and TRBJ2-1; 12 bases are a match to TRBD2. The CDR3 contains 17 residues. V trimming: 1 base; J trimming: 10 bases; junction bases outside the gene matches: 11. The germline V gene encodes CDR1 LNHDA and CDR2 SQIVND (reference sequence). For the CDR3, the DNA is TGTGCCAGTAGTATAGCCACGGCTAGCGGGGGGGCCGTCGAGCAGTTCTTC. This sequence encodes CASSIATASGGAVEQFF.

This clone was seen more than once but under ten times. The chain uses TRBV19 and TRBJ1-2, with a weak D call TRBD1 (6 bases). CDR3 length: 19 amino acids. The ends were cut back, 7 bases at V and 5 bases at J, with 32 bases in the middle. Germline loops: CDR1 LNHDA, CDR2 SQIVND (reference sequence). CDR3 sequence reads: CASTQRTMDSSTATYGYTF. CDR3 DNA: TGTGCCAGTACGCAAAGAACCATGGACAGCTCCACGGCCACTTATGGCTACACCTTC. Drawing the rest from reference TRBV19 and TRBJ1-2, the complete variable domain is DGGITQSPKYLFRKEGQNVTLSCEQNLNHDAMYWYRQDPGQGLRLIYYSQIVNDFQKGDIAEGYSVSREKKESFPLTVTSAQKNPTAFYLCASTQRTMDSSTATYGYTFGSGTRLTVV.